This entry features one T cell receptor beta chain sequence. Its antigen is not known. This entry belongs to a study of cytomegalovirus exposure and HLA in healthy donors. Overall study results and limits: Rarity characterized most TCR sequences, yet some public TCRs appeared in many donors. It was 150 to 200 TCR beta chains that were listed as cytomegalovirus-associated.

Germline V gives CDR1 LNHDA, CDR2 SQIVND (reference sequence). After removal of 5 bases from V and 1 base from J, the junction contained 8 bases not matched to a gene. This CDR3 is built from 16 residues. Both 60 Vbeta primers and 13 Jbeta primers went into the PCR. Clones were read by immunoSEQ multiplex PCR, and TCRdb kept only the in-frame ones, dropping some. The sample shows tens of thousands of clones, around 67% of them seen only once. The receptor was derived from a woman aged 45 to 65 in good health and CMV-seropositive. The specimen was PBMCs. The J gene is TRBJ1-5, the V gene TRBV19, with 7 bases that match TRBD1. The CDR3 nucleotides are TGTGCCAGTAGTCCCCAGACAGGGAGGAGCAATCAGCCCCAGCATTTT. Translated: CASSPQTGRSNQPQHF.